The 24 T cell receptor beta chains reported below all come from one sample, sequenced in a study of Ad26.COV2.S vaccination and SARS-CoV-2 variants. Some clones are missing from TCRdb's copy, which holds only in-frame ones; the method was immunoSEQ multiplex PCR. The table shows 350,000 to 500,000 clones, with about 90% occurring only once. As for treatment: over 15 received Ad26.COV2.S at low or high dose, single or two shots; 5 received placebo; per-sample allocation not given. Day 63 following the first vaccine or placebo injection was when the samples were taken. The source material was peripheral blood, sampled in a trial of Ad26.COV2.S vaccine versus placebo. The origin of the receptors is a person between 18 and 59 years old who received the Ad26.COV2.S COVID-19 vaccine or a placebo.

This chain joins TRBV9 and TRBJ2-2; D is possibly TRBD2 (5 bases). The CDR3 contains 16 residues. The V end was cut by 0 bases, the J end by 7 bases, with 16 bases between. CDR1 is SGDLS, CDR2 YYNGEE, per germline. The CDR3 is CASSVEERAGVGELFF. DNA for the CDR3: TGTGCCAGCAGCGTAGAGGAAAGGGCCGGGGTCGGGGAGCTGTTTTTT.

This chain joins TRBV21-1 and TRBJ2-3; whether TRBD1, the table's D call, matches the DNA was not checked. TRBV21-1 constitutes a pseudogene. The CDR3 loop spans 14 amino acids. CDR3 coding DNA: TGTGCCAGCAGCAAGGCCGTAAGCACAGATACGCAGTATTTT. Its translation: CASSKAVSTDTQYF.

This clone has a handful of counts. This chain links TRBV24-1 with TRBJ1-1, with a possible D match to TRBD1 (6 bases). The germline V gene has CDR1 KGHDR and CDR2 SFDVKD. Deletions cut 7 bases from V and 1 base from J, with 15 bases between. The CDR3 sequence is 15 residues long. CDR3 in amino acids: CATRDNREGNTEAFF. The CDR3 DNA reads as TGTGCCACCAGAGACAACAGGGAGGGGAACACTGAAGCTTTCTTT.

The chain combines TRBV21-1 with TRBJ1-2; the D segment call TRBD1 is taken from the table without a DNA check. TRBV21-1 is deemed a pseudogene. CDR3 length: 14 amino acids. The CDR3 region is CASSASTGQGGYTF. The CDR3, as DNA: TGTGCCAGCAGCGCCTCCACAGGGCAAGGTGGCTACACCTTC.

The chain has TRBV15 and TRBJ1-2; TRBD1 might be the D (6 bases). The germline V gene encodes CDR1 LNHNV and CDR2 YYDKDF (reference sequence). Deletions cut 3 bases from V and 5 bases from J, with 16 bases between. This CDR3 contains 15 residues. The CDR3 DNA is TGTGCCACCAGCAGGGGCCGGGGGGCCGAATATGGCTACACCTTC. Protein product: CATSRGRGAEYGYTF.

The genes are TRBV11-3 and TRBJ1-4; 7 bases map to TRBD1. This CDR3 is 14 amino acids long. V lost 7 bases, J lost 6 bases, and 8 bases stayed unmatched. Germline V CDR1 and CDR2: SGHNT, YENEEA. The CDR3 protein is CASKQGWLDEKLFF. The DNA of the CDR3 is TGTGCCAGCAAACAGGGGTGGTTGGATGAAAAACTGTTTTTT.

This chain links TRBV28 with TRBJ2-7; D perhaps matches TRBD2 (6 bases). Germline values: CDR1 MDHEN, CDR2 SYDVKM. V was shortened by 8 bases and J by 0 bases, with 14 bases between the two germline ends. The CDR3 is made up of 14 amino acids. The CDR3 is CASLRDLSSYEQYF. CDR3 coding DNA: TGTGCCAGCCTCCGGGACTTATCCTCCTACGAGCAGTACTTC.

In this sample, this clone turned up a few times. This chain connects TRBV20-1 to TRBJ2-1; D is undetermined. Trimming took 3 bases from V and 9 from J, leaving 18 bases between them. Germline V gene data show CDR1 as DFQATT and CDR2 as SNEGSKA (reference sequence). The CDR3 contains 14 residues. CDR3 amino acids: CSASSIGSSTEQFF. The CDR3 DNA is TGCAGTGCTAGTTCGATAGGATCGAGCACTGAGCAGTTCTTC.

This chain uses TRBV5-1 with TRBJ2-7; perhaps TRBD2 as D (5 bases). The CDR3 contains 16 residues. Trimming removed 4 bases at V and 9 bases at J, with 26 bases between. Germline V gene lookup returns CDR1 SGHRS and CDR2 YFSETQ. The CDR3, as DNA: TGCGCCAGCAGCATAGACCGCGTCTCCGGTAAACGGGGGCAGTACTTC. It yields the protein CASSIDRVSGKRGQYF. The full variable domain, with the rest looked up from reference TRBV5-1 and TRBJ2-7, is KAGVTQTPRYLIKTRGQQVTLSCSPISGHRSVSWYQQTPGQGLQFLFEYFSETQRNKGNFPGRFSGRQFSNSRSEMNVSTLELGDSALYLCASSIDRVSGKRGQYFGPGTRLTVT.

The chain recombines TRBV7-3 with TRBJ2-5, with D uncertain. The germline V gene has CDR1 SGHTA and CDR2 FQGTGA. The CDR3 is made up of 13 amino acids. V dropped 4 bases and J dropped 2 bases, with 8 bases sitting between them. The CDR3: CASSSTSQETQYF. The CDR3 region has the DNA TGTGCCAGCAGCTCGACGTCTCAAGAGACCCAGTACTTC.

The V gene is TRBV27, the J gene TRBJ2-7; TRBD1 matches at 7 bases. Germline lookup yields CDR1 MNHEY and CDR2 SMNVEV (reference sequence). The trim removed 4 bases at V and 2 bases at J, leaving 8 bases unmatched. The CDR3 totals 15 residues. CDR3 DNA: TGTGCCAGCAGTTCCTCCCGCAGGGGGACCTACGAGCAGTACTTC. It yields the protein CASSSSRRGTYEQYF.

This chain uses TRBV18 with TRBJ1-1; the D is unclear. V dropped 5 bases and J dropped 0 bases, with 13 bases sitting between them. The CDR3 consists of 15 residues. The germline V gene has CDR1 KGHSH and CDR2 LQKENI. CDR3 in DNA: TGTGCCAGCTCAGAAAAGGGCGACATGAACACTGAAGCTTTCTTT. It specifies CASSEKGDMNTEAFF.

The chain has TRBV5-1 and TRBJ2-3; 8 bases are shared with TRBD1. V gave up 3 bases and J gave up 3 bases; unmatched junction bases: 3. This CDR3 comprises 14 residues. Germline CDR1 and CDR2: SGHRS and YFSETQ. CDR3 amino acids: CASSYDRGTDTQYF. The DNA of the CDR3 is TGCGCCAGCAGCTACGACAGGGGTACAGATACGCAGTATTTT.

This clone came up once. The chain uses TRBV7-6 and TRBJ2-7; 8 bases map to TRBD2. J gave up 2 bases and V 1 base, and 1 base lay outside the gene matches. Germline values: CDR1 SGHVS, CDR2 FNYEAQ. The CDR3 is 14 residues long. The CDR3 here is CASSLGAGAYEQYF. The CDR3 coding sequence is TGTGCCAGCAGCTTAGGAGCGGGGGCCTACGAGCAGTACTTC.

V gene TRBV6-5 combines with J gene TRBJ2-7, with D possibly being TRBD1 (5 bases). V lost 8 bases and J 3 bases, leaving 8 bases between the germline ends. This CDR3 region has 11 residues. Germline V gene lookup returns CDR1 MNHEY and CDR2 SVGAGI. As DNA, the CDR3 is TGTGCCAGCCGGCAGGGCTACGAGCAGTACTTC. Translating gives CASRQGYEQYF.

The chain couples TRBV2 to TRBJ1-6; a weak D match, TRBD1 (5 bases). The CDR3 length is 15 residues. Trimming cost V 5 bases and J 5 bases, with 13 bases left between them. From germline, CDR1 is SNHLY and CDR2 FYNNEI. CDR3 DNA: TGTGCCAGCAGTAACCGACAGCGCAATAATTCACCCCTCCACTTT. It encodes CASSNRQRNNSPLHF.

The chain has TRBV9 and TRBJ2-1; perhaps D is TRBD1 or TRBD2 (5 bases each). Trimming left V 2 bases short and J 0 bases short, with 18 bases between. Germline CDR1 reads SGDLS; CDR2 reads YYNGEE. The CDR3 totals 18 residues. CDR3 DNA sequence: TGTGCCAGCAGCGTCAGACCGGGGCAGGGAAGCTCCTACAATGAGCAGTTCTTC. Translating gives CASSVRPGQGSSYNEQFF.

In its sample, this clone was seen a few times. The chain links TRBV10-3 to TRBJ1-2, with D possibly matching TRBD1 (6 bases). The CDR3 is 14 amino acids. The germline gives CDR1 ENHRY, CDR2 SYGVKD. Trimming removed 2 bases from V and 4 bases from J, with 11 bases in between. In DNA, the CDR3 is TGTGCCATCAGTGAGGGACAGCGAAGCTATGGCTACACCTTC. Translation: CAISEGQRSYGYTF.

To note about this clone: Other DNA sequences in this specimen translate into the identical CDR3. The chain has TRBV5-1 and TRBJ2-7; 8 bases map to TRBD1. The CDR3 sequence is 14 residues long. CDR1 is SGHRS and CDR2 is YFSETQ in the germline V gene. Trimming took 5 bases from V and 0 from J; bases not matched to a gene: 4. As DNA, the CDR3 is TGCGCCAGCAGTTCCGGGACAGGCTCCTACGAGCAGTACTTC. Protein product: CASSSGTGSYEQYF.

Note on this clone: One junction end disagrees with the germline gene, perhaps due to a read error. The rearrangement joins TRBV14 to TRBJ1-4, with D possibly matching TRBD1 (6 bases). Germline V gene data show CDR1 as SGHDN and CDR2 as FVKESK. The CDR3 loop spans 12 amino acids. The CDR3 sequence: CASSQGGGTSIF. The CDR3 DNA is TGTGCCAGCAGCCAAGGAGGAGGGACATCGATTTTT.

Concerning this clone itself: Other DNA variants within this sample encode the same CDR3. The chain is built from TRBV18 and TRBJ1-1, with unresolved D. V lost 6 bases and J lost 1, with 9 bases in between. This CDR3 comprises 13 residues. Germline loops: CDR1 KGHSH, CDR2 LQKENI. As DNA, the CDR3 is TGTGCCAGCTCCCCGGACCAGAACACTGAAGCTTTCTTT. This encodes CASSPDQNTEAFF.

V and J are TRBV20-1 and TRBJ2-2; D may be TRBD2 (6 bases). Germline V gene data show CDR1 as DFQATT and CDR2 as SNEGSKA (reference sequence). Trimming shortened V by 7 bases and J by 6 bases, and 9 bases separated the two germline ends. This CDR3 has 11 residues. The CDR3 sequence: CSVLASGELFF. CDR3 in DNA: TGCAGTGTTCTAGCGTCCGGGGAGCTGTTTTTT.

The CDR3 loop is CAISEGRGLGELFF. CDR3 sequence (DNA): TGTGCCATCAGTGAAGGCAGGGGGCTCGGGGAGCTGTTTTTT. The V call is TRBV10-3, the J call TRBJ2-2, with 8 bases lining up with TRBD1. Losses at the gene ends were 3 bases for V and 7 bases for J; bases not matched to a gene: 4. The CDR3 spans 14 residues. Germline V gene lookup returns CDR1 ENHRY and CDR2 SYGVKD.

V gene TRBV28 combines with J gene TRBJ2-1; 11 bases fit TRBD2. CDR1 and CDR2 (germline): MDHEN, SYDVKM. V lost 6 bases to trimming and J lost 0 bases; unmatched junction nucleotides: 4. The CDR3 is made up of 16 amino acids. The CDR3 loop is CASRPTSGNSYNEQFF. DNA for the CDR3: TGTGCCAGCAGACCGACTAGCGGGAACTCCTACAATGAGCAGTTCTTC.